The 25 T cell receptor beta chains given below trace back to one sample, sequenced in a study of cytotoxic CD8 clonotypes in ibrutinib-treated CLL. Sequencing used immunoSEQ multiplex PCR; TCRdb keeps in-frame clones, though not all of them. The sample shows 150,000 to 200,000 clones, around 72% of them seen only once. This specimen consisted of PBMCs, obtained after 24 months of ibrutinib treatment. The receptors shown here come from a human donor with chronic lymphocytic leukemia.

The table lists this clone with a few counts. J is TRBJ2-7 and V is TRBV10-3, with 10 positions matching TRBD1. Germline V gives CDR1 ENHRY, CDR2 SYGVKD. CDR3 length equals 14 residues. V lost 6 bases to trimming and J lost 7 bases; unmatched junction nucleotides: 9. CDR3 sequence (DNA): TGTGCCATCAGCCGGAGGACAGGGGGAGGGGAGCAGTACTTC. This gives the protein CAISRRTGGGEQYF.

This chain uses TRBV25-1 with TRBJ1-1, with TRBD1 matching over 7 bases. Germline V gives CDR1 MGHDK, CDR2 SYGVNS. With V trimmed by 5 bases and J by 5 bases, 11 bases remained unmatched. The CDR3 contains 15 residues. CDR3 coding DNA: TGTGCCAGCAGTCCCCGTCAAGACAGGGTTACTGAAGCTTTCTTT. Translating gives CASSPRQDRVTEAFF.

The chain is built from TRBV28 and TRBJ2-7; maybe TRBD1 (5 bases). CDR3 size: 13 residues. Germline V gives CDR1 MDHEN, CDR2 SYDVKM. The V gene lost 3 bases and the J gene lost 1 base, with 7 bases spanning the gap. Here the CDR3 DNA reads TGTGCCAGCAGTTTGGACACATCCTACGAGCAGTACTTC. Translating gives CASSLDTSYEQYF. Combining the CDR3 with reference TRBV28 and TRBJ2-7 gives the whole variable domain DVKVTQSSRYLVKRTGEKVFLECVQDMDHENMFWYRQDPGLGLRLIYFSYDVKMKEKGDIPEGYSVSREKKERFSLILESASTNQTSMYLCASSLDTSYEQYFGPGTRLTVT.

This clone was seen only once. V is TRBV7-8 and J is TRBJ1-2; D possibly corresponds to TRBD1 (6 bases). Germline CDR1 reads SGHVS; CDR2 reads FQNEAQ. This CDR3 comprises 15 residues. Trimming pared 4 bases from V and 6 bases from J, leaving 18 bases between. CDR3 sequence: CASSSLTGKGDGYTF. The CDR3 DNA follows: TGTGCCAGCAGCTCTCTCACAGGGAAAGGGGATGGCTACACCTTC.

This chain joins TRBV4-3 and TRBJ1-3; the D is unclear. Germline loops: CDR1 LGHNA, CDR2 YSLEER. V dropped 1 base and J dropped 4 bases, with 5 bases sitting between them. The CDR3 is made up of 13 amino acids. CDR3 in DNA: TGCGCCAGCAGCCAAGTAGAGGGAAACACCATATATTTT. Translation gives CASSQVEGNTIYF.

This chain links TRBV28 with TRBJ2-7; D is unresolved. This CDR3 spans 14 amino acids. The V and J ends lost 7 bases and 5 bases respectively, with 18 bases between them. Germline assignment: CDR1 MDHEN and CDR2 SYDVKM. The CDR3 DNA reads as TGTGCCAGCACCCCCGCCATGGGTTCCCACGAGCAGTACTTC. This sequence encodes CASTPAMGSHEQYF. The full variable domain, in which reference TRBV28 and TRBJ2-7 provide the parts outside the CDR3, is DVKVTQSSRYLVKRTGEKVFLECVQDMDHENMFWYRQDPGLGLRLIYFSYDVKMKEKGDIPEGYSVSREKKERFSLILESASTNQTSMYLCASTPAMGSHEQYFGPGTRLTVT.

The chain recombines TRBV5-1 with TRBJ2-1; the match to TRBD2 covers 9 bases. This CDR3 spans 14 amino acids. CDR1 and CDR2 (germline): SGHRS, YFSETQ. The V gene end was trimmed by 0 bases and the J gene end by 6 bases; junction bases not matched to a gene: 1. The CDR3 sequence is CASSLVSGSNEQFF. CDR3 bases: TGCGCCAGCAGCTTGGTTAGCGGGAGCAATGAGCAGTTCTTC.

The rearrangement uses TRBV4-2 and TRBJ1-1; possibly TRBD1 for D (5 bases). The CDR3 runs 19 residues. V was pared by 0 bases and J by 4 bases, with 24 bases between. CDR1 and CDR2 (germline): LGHNA, YNFKEQ. The CDR3: CASSQDPVIGLGVGTEAFF. The CDR3 DNA is TGTGCCAGCAGCCAAGATCCGGTCATCGGGCTAGGGGTGGGCACTGAAGCTTTCTTT.

This chain joins TRBV30 and TRBJ2-2, with 11 bases that match TRBD2. The V segment lost 4 bases and the J segment 5 bases; nucleotides outside the gene matches: 9. The V gene's germline CDR1 is GTSNPN and CDR2 SVGIG (reference sequence). This CDR3 is built from 16 residues. The CDR3 region is CAWKLAGVRDTGELFF. CDR3 in DNA: TGTGCCTGGAAACTAGCGGGAGTTCGGGATACCGGGGAGCTGTTTTTT. Filled out from reference TRBV30 and TRBJ2-2, the complete variable domain reads SQTIHQWPATLVQPVGSPLSLECTVEGTSNPNLYWYRQAAGRGLQLLFYSVGIGQISSEVPQNLSASRPQDRQFILSSKKLLLSDSGFYLCAWKLAGVRDTGELFFGEGSRLTVL.

V is TRBV25-1 and J is TRBJ2-5; TRBD1 matches at 7 bases. Germline CDR1 is MGHDK and CDR2 is SYGVNS. The CDR3 spans 15 residues. Trimming took 4 bases from V and 1 from J; bases not matched to a gene: 6. This chain's CDR3 is CASSGSGQRQETQYF. CDR3 sequence (DNA): TGTGCCAGCAGTGGATCGGGACAGCGCCAAGAGACCCAGTACTTC.

This chain links TRBV6-5 with TRBJ1-5; the D is unclear. This CDR3 has 13 residues. V lost 8 bases and J 2 bases, leaving 10 bases between the germline ends. Germline V lookup: CDR1 MNHEY, CDR2 SVGAGI. CDR3: CASCWARNQPQHF. DNA for the CDR3: TGTGCCAGCTGCTGGGCCCGCAATCAGCCCCAGCATTTT.

The chain has TRBV15 and TRBJ1-4, with D uncertain. V was clipped by 1 base and J by 1 base, with 10 bases between them. Germline V lookup: CDR1 LNHNV, CDR2 YYDKDF (reference sequence). The CDR3 covers 16 residues. For the CDR3, the DNA is TGTGCCACCAGCAGAGCCTTAGACGGAACTAATGAAAAACTGTTTTTT. The encoded protein is CATSRALDGTNEKLFF. The full variable domain, in which reference TRBV15 and TRBJ1-4 provide the parts outside the CDR3, is DAMVIQNPRYQVTQFGKPVTLSCSQTLNHNVMYWYQQKSSQAPKLLFHYYDKDFNNEADTPDNFQSRRPNTSFCFLDIRSPGLGDTAMYLCATSRALDGTNEKLFFGSGTQLSVL.

This chain uses TRBV5-6 with TRBJ2-4; D gene uncertain. With 0 bases removed from V and 10 bases from J, the gap between germline ends came to 11 bases. Germline lookup yields CDR1 SGHDT and CDR2 YYEEEE. This CDR3 region has 13 residues. The CDR3 DNA reads TGTGCCAGCAGCTTGGGACCCAACCCTATTCAGTACTTC. Its translation is CASSLGPNPIQYF. Complete variable domain (other parts from reference TRBV5-6 and TRBJ2-4): DAGVTQSPTHLIKTRGQQVTLRCSPKSGHDTVSWYQQALGQGPQFIFQYYEEEERQRGNFPDRFSGHQFPNYSSELNVNALLLGDSALYLCASSLGPNPIQYFGAGTRLSVL.

This sequence joins TRBV20-1 and TRBJ2-7; 8 nucleotides align to TRBD1. Germline V gives CDR1 DFQATT, CDR2 SNEGSKA (reference sequence). The CDR3 extends over 11 amino acids. The CDR3 region has the DNA TGCAGCGTCGACAGGGGCTACGAGCAGTACTTC. Protein product: CSVDRGYEQYF.

This clone has a handful of counts. The chain uses TRBV27 and TRBJ1-5; D might be TRBD1 (6 bases). Trimming pared 6 bases from V and 6 bases from J, leaving 12 bases between. In germline, CDR1 is MNHEY, CDR2 SMNVEV (reference sequence). The CDR3 sequence is 13 residues long. This CDR3 is CASSRGQGQPQHF. CDR3 bases: TGTGCCAGCAGCCGGGGGCAGGGTCAGCCCCAGCATTTT.

The V call is TRBV6-1, the J call TRBJ2-1, with 13 positions matching TRBD2. Germline-derived CDR1 and CDR2 are MNHNS and SASEGT. The CDR3 is 17 residues long. Trimming cost V 2 bases and J 5 bases; bases outside gene matches: 6. CDR3 loop: CASSERGLAGRNNEQFF. CDR3 DNA: TGTGCCAGCAGTGAACGGGGACTAGCGGGAAGAAACAATGAGCAGTTCTTC.

This clone was counted a few times. The rearrangement uses TRBV27 and TRBJ2-1, with TRBD1 as a possible D gene (5 bases). The CDR3 sequence is 14 residues long. Trimming shortened V by 0 bases and J by 9 bases, and 12 bases separated the two germline ends. CDR1 is MNHEY and CDR2 is SMNVEV in the germline V gene (reference sequence). The CDR3 nucleotides read TGTGCCAGCAGTTTATCGAGGCTTGACAGTGAGCAGTTCTTC. It specifies CASSLSRLDSEQFF.

The chain links TRBV12-5 to TRBJ2-3, with D perhaps TRBD1 (5 bases). V was pared by 3 bases and J by 4 bases, with 5 bases between. Germline CDR1 LGHNT, CDR2 FRNRAP. CDR3 length: 12 amino acids. The CDR3 reads CASGFRADTQYF. The CDR3 DNA reads TGTGCTAGTGGTTTCAGGGCAGATACGCAGTATTTT.

V and J are TRBV11-3 and TRBJ2-7; D uncertain. The V end was cut by 5 bases, the J end by 0 bases, with 8 bases between. The CDR3 is 13 amino acids. CDR1 SGHNT and CDR2 YENEEA come from the germline V gene. CDR3 in amino acids: CASSPPSSYEQYF. The CDR3 nucleotides read TGTGCCAGCAGCCCCCCGAGCTCCTACGAGCAGTACTTC.

The chain employs TRBV6-5 and TRBJ2-6; D remains unclear. Germline CDR1 and CDR2: MNHEY and SVGAGI. The V end was cut by 8 bases, the J end by 0 bases, with 11 bases between. CDR3 length: 15 residues. CDR3 sequence (DNA): TGTGCCAGCGCCGGACGGCTCTCTGGGGCCAACGTCCTGACTTTC. Protein: CASAGRLSGANVLTF.

The rearrangement links TRBV25-1 to TRBJ1-1, with 9 nucleotides matching TRBD1. The ends lost 4 bases at V and 6 bases at J; junction bases unmatched: 9. Germline values: CDR1 MGHDK, CDR2 SYGVNS. This CDR3 has 15 residues. The CDR3 DNA follows: TGTGCCAGCAGTGCCCGACAGGGGGTTAGCGCTGAAGCTTTCTTT. Translating it yields CASSARQGVSAEAFF.

The V call is TRBV6-5, the J call TRBJ2-7; 8 nucleotides match TRBD1. The ends lost 5 bases at V and 7 bases at J; junction bases unmatched: 10. The CDR3 is made up of 14 amino acids. Germline-derived CDR1 and CDR2 are MNHEY and SVGAGI. The CDR3 loop is CASSPSTGGYEQYF. The CDR3 DNA reads as TGTGCCAGCAGTCCCTCCACAGGGGGGTATGAGCAGTACTTC.

J is TRBJ1-3 and V is TRBV11-2, with 7 bases that match TRBD1. CDR3 size: 15 residues. V shed 4 bases and J 5 bases; nucleotides not matched to a gene: 8. Germline V gene lookup returns CDR1 SGHAT and CDR2 FQNNGV. The CDR3 DNA follows: TGTGCCAGCAGCTCAAGCCGGGACAGACGAAACACCATATATTTT. This sequence encodes CASSSSRDRRNTIYF.

The chain combines TRBV5-1 with TRBJ2-7, with D tentatively TRBD1 (5 bases). The germline gives CDR1 SGHRS, CDR2 YFSETQ. The V end lost 0 bases, the J end lost 7 bases, and 11 bases lay between the germline ends. The CDR3 consists of 13 residues. This chain's CDR3 is CASSLGGTPEQYF. The CDR3 DNA sequence: TGCGCCAGCAGCTTGGGGGGCACTCCGGAGCAGTACTTC.

This sequence joins TRBV10-3 and TRBJ2-7, with TRBD2 matching over 8 bases. The CDR3 contains 13 residues. Germline CDR1 ENHRY, CDR2 SYGVKD. J lost 2 bases, V lost 5 bases, and 2 bases had no gene match. In nucleotides, the CDR3 is TGTGCCATCAGTAGCGGGAGAACCTACGAGCAGTACTTC. Translating it yields CAISSGRTYEQYF.